The clone carrying this T cell receptor (beta chain) was seen a single time. Using immunoSEQ multiplex PCR, the repertoire was profiled, and TCRdb retains in-frame clones only, with some absent. Here the sample spans 25,000 to 35,000 clones, 90% being singletons. This record comes from a study of glioma-infiltrating T cells after dendritic cell vaccination. At the level of the study: Autologous tumor lysate was loaded overnight onto monocyte-derived dendritic cells grown about seven days with IL-4 and GM-CSF.

Fresh-frozen tumor tissue and more than two years of survival data were available for all. All glioblastoma patients lacked an isocitrate dehydrogenase mutation. The CDR3 covers 15 residues. V shed 5 bases and J 3 bases; nucleotides not matched to a gene: 8. CDR1 is SGHTA, CDR2 FQGNSA, per germline. The V and J genes are TRBV7-2 and TRBJ2-7; 9 bases match TRBD1. Sequencing was performed on blood, taken before dendritic cell vaccination. This receptor was taken from a human donor with glioblastoma. CDR3 in amino acids: CASSQGQGRGYEQYF. CDR3 nucleotide sequence: TGTGCCAGCAGCCAAGGACAGGGGAGGGGCTACGAGCAGTACTTC.